This T cell receptor (beta chain) was observed in a study of immune heterogeneity within non-small cell lung tumors. Bulk tumor genomic DNA served as template, at around 600 ng per sample. Surgical sampling yielded several biopsies per primary tumor (spaced far apart). Their non-small cell lung cancer was newly diagnosed and untreated, and the patients underwent curative surgery. Amplification of the TCR beta CDR3 was achieved through multiplex PCR with 32 V and 13 J primers. TCRdb redid the calling of the multiplex PCR reads with MiXCR, one entry per CDR3 protein. The table includes 2,600 or so distinct CDR3 sequences, roughly 25% detected once. This clonotype is classed as medium-sized. V dropped 7 bases and J dropped 0 bases, with 18 bases sitting between them. Germline V gene sequence: CDR1 MDHEN, CDR2 SYDVKM. This CDR3 is 17 amino acids long.

The receptor comes from a man between 60 and 75 years old with non-small cell lung cancer. The chain combines TRBV28 with TRBJ1-4; D possibly corresponds to TRBD1 (6 bases). Material for sequencing was lung tumor tissue. The CDR3 loop reads CASTPLTGFATNEKLFF. CDR3 DNA: TGTGCCAGCACCCCGCTGACAGGTTTTGCAACTAATGAAAAACTGTTTTTT. Based on the CDR3 plus reference TRBV28 and TRBJ1-4, the full variable domain is DVKVTQSSRYLVKRTGEKVFLECVQDMDHENMFWYRQDPGLGLRLIYFSYDVKMKEKGDIPEGYSVSREKKERFSLILESASTNQTSMYLCASTPLTGFATNEKLFFGSGTQLSVL.